These 25 T cell receptor beta chains were sequenced from one sample in a study of blood T cells in healthy people across ages. Alongside a J-beta primer mix, a sample-barcoded 5' primer served in a second PCR lasting about 7 to 12 cycles. TCRdb re-derived calls from the 5' RACE reads in MiXCR, one entry per CDR3 protein. The sample yields roughly 700,000 distinct CDR3 sequences, roughly 30% seen once. Sequencing was done on a sample of blood. These receptors all come from an elderly woman in good health.

The rearrangement joins TRBV20-1 to TRBJ2-7, with 12 bases identical to TRBD2. The DNA matches TRBJ2-5 better at its end, which makes the J call doubtful. The CDR3 is 17 residues long. Germline loops: CDR1 DFQATT, CDR2 SNEGSKA (reference sequence). DNA for the CDR3: TGCAGTGCTAAGGGTAGTCTAGCGGGGGGGCCGGTCGAGACCCAGTACTTC. It is translated as CSAKGSLAGGPVETQYF.

At least ten counts were recorded for this clonotype. The chain uses TRBV12-3 or TRBV12-4 and TRBJ2-3; D remains unclear. Trimming stripped 1 base from V and 3 bases from J, with 11 bases between. The CDR3 contains 15 residues. DNA of the CDR3: TGTGCCAGCAGTTTAGAGAACGGGCAAACAGATACGCAGTATTTT. This encodes CASSLENGQTDTQYF.

J is TRBJ2-5 and V is TRBV19; D may be TRBD1 or TRBD2 (5 bases each). The J call is uncertain, as TRBJ2-4 better fits the DNA end. Germline-derived CDR1 and CDR2 are LNHDA and SQIVND (reference sequence). The CDR3 is made up of 16 amino acids. CDR3 in amino acids: CASSRLPGTQGHIQYF. The CDR3 coding sequence is TGTGCCAGTAGCCGACTTCCCGGGACCCAAGGTCACATTCAGTACTTC.

Only one count was recorded for this clonotype. A much larger clonotype is one base distant, so this may be a read error. V is TRBV3-1 and J is TRBJ2-3, with 8 positions matching TRBD1. The CDR3 loop spans 15 amino acids. Germline CDR1 LGHDT, CDR2 YNNKEL (reference sequence). CDR3 coding DNA: TGTGCCAGCAGTCGGACAGGGTCAATCACAGGTACGCAGTATTTT. As protein: CASSRTGSITGTQYF.

J is TRBJ1-1 and V is TRBV27, with D possibly being TRBD1 (6 bases). The CDR3 length is 16 residues. Germline V lookup: CDR1 MNHEY, CDR2 SMNVEV (reference sequence). Trimming stripped 8 bases from V and 1 base from J, with 20 bases between. The CDR3 spells CASRGLPGDKNTEAFF. CDR3 DNA sequence: TGTGCCAGCCGAGGTCTGCCAGGGGACAAGAACACTGAAGCTTTCTTT.

This clonotype was recorded many times. CDR3 sequence reads: CASSLAQGADGYTF. DNA for the CDR3: TGCGCCAGCAGCTTGGCCCAGGGGGCAGATGGCTACACCTTC. The genes are TRBV5-1 and TRBJ1-2, with 8 bases lining up with TRBD1. In germline, CDR1 is SGHRS, CDR2 YFSETQ. The CDR3 is 14 residues long. With V trimmed by 0 bases and J by 6 bases, 4 bases remained unmatched.

This clonotype was recorded once. One base away lies a much larger clone, so this may be a sequencing read error. The chain has TRBV12-3 or TRBV12-4 and TRBJ1-2; tentative D call: TRBD1 (5 bases). CDR3 length: 14 residues. V gave up 6 bases and J gave up 8 bases, with 19 bases separating them. CDR3 amino acids: CASSTDGALEGYTF. DNA of the CDR3: TGTGCCAGCAGCACGGACGGGGCCTTAGAAGGCTACACCTTC.

On this clonotype itself: This may be a read error: a much more frequent sequence differs by one nucleotide. Written as DNA, the CDR3 is TGTGCCAGCAGCTTGGGCGGGGGCATCTACGAGCAGTTCTTC. It specifies CASSLGGGIYEQFF. The rearrangement uses TRBV7-9 and TRBJ2-1; D may be TRBD2 (7 bases). The germline V gene encodes CDR1 SEHNR and CDR2 FQNEAQ (reference sequence). Deletions cut 3 bases from V and 10 bases from J, with 16 bases between. The CDR3 extends over 14 amino acids. The full variable domain, in which reference TRBV7-9 and TRBJ2-1 provide the parts outside the CDR3, is DTGVSQNPRHKITKRGQNVTFRCDPISEHNRLYWYRQTLGQGPEFLTYFQNEAQLEKSRLLSDRFSAERPKGSFSTLEIQRTEQGDSAMYLCASSLGGGIYEQFFGPGTRLTVL.

The table lists this clonotype with many counts. The chain has TRBV2 and TRBJ2-3, with D perhaps being TRBD1 or TRBD2 (5 bases each). Germline-derived CDR1 and CDR2 are SNHLY and FYNNEI. V was cut by 8 bases and J by 2 bases, with 14 bases left in between. CDR3 length: 14 amino acids. Written as DNA, the CDR3 is TGTGCCAGCCGTCGGGACCTTCTCACAGATACGCAGTATTTT. Protein product: CASRRDLLTDTQYF.

The CDR3 bases are TGTGCCAGCAGCTTAGCCGGACAGGGGGCTAGCGGGGTCTTCGGCTACGAGCAGTACTTC. Its translation is CASSLAGQGASGVFGYEQYF. This chain connects TRBV7-3 to TRBJ2-5; TRBD1 matches 11 bases. Judging by the DNA end, TRBJ2-7 fits better; the J call may be wrong. In germline, CDR1 is SGHTA, CDR2 FQGTGA. The CDR3 runs to 20 residues.

This rearrangement joins TRBV5-1 to TRBJ2-7; D not resolved. Trimming removed 0 bases at V and 0 bases at J, with 10 bases between. Per the germline V gene, CDR1 is SGHRS and CDR2 is YFSETQ. CDR3 size: 15 residues. The CDR3 spells CASSLEGHSSYEQYF. CDR3 in DNA: TGCGCCAGCAGCTTGGAAGGGCACAGCTCCTACGAGCAGTACTTC. The full variable domain, its missing parts supplied by reference TRBV5-1 and TRBJ2-7, is KAGVTQTPRYLIKTRGQQVTLSCSPISGHRSVSWYQQTPGQGLQFLFEYFSETQRNKGNFPGRFSGRQFSNSRSEMNVSTLELGDSALYLCASSLEGHSSYEQYFGPGTRLTVT.

Many counts were recorded for this clonotype. This sequence joins TRBV6-1 and TRBJ2-7, with 7 bases fitting TRBD1. CDR1 is MNHNS and CDR2 is SASEGT in the germline V gene. CDR3 size: 13 residues. Trimming cost V 4 bases and J 7 bases; bases outside gene matches: 7. CDR3 nucleotide sequence: TGTGCCAGCAGTGCTAGACAGGGCTGGGAGCAGTACTTC. It yields the protein CASSARQGWEQYF.

This clonotype has at least ten counts. The chain links TRBV7-8 to TRBJ2-4; TRBD1 matches at 8 bases. The CDR3 covers 15 residues. Trimming cost V 5 bases and J 5 bases; bases outside gene matches: 8. Germline values: CDR1 SGHVS, CDR2 FQNEAQ. CDR3 DNA: TGTGCCAGCAGCCCAAGGACAGGGAGCCAAAACATTCAGTACTTC. This encodes CASSPRTGSQNIQYF.

Regarding this clonotype: A much larger clone lies one base from this, so it may be a read error. This rearrangement joins TRBV9 to TRBJ2-3; D remains unclear. Germline V lookup: CDR1 SGDLS, CDR2 YYNGEE. The V gene lost 8 bases and the J gene lost 4 bases, with 20 bases spanning the gap. The CDR3 consists of 15 residues. The CDR3: CARGPRTARADTQYF. CDR3 bases: TGTGCCAGAGGCCCAAGAACGGCCCGCGCAGATACGCAGTATTTT.

A remark on this clonotype: This sequence may be a read error, since a much larger clone differs from it by one base. This chain joins TRBV9 and TRBJ1-2; 9 nucleotides match TRBD1. Germline V gene sequence: CDR1 SGDLS, CDR2 YYNGEE. V was clipped by 5 bases and J by 3 bases; unmatched bases: 2. CDR3 size: 13 residues. The DNA for the CDR3 is TGTGCCAGCAGGGGACAGGGAGACTATGGCTACACCTTC. Amino acid sequence: CASRGQGDYGYTF.

This clonotype was seen only once. The chain employs TRBV20-1 and TRBJ2-7; either TRBD1 or TRBD2 may fit D (5 bases each). CDR3 size: 14 residues. Trimming pared 3 bases from V and 0 bases from J, leaving 12 bases between. Germline CDR1 and CDR2: DFQATT and SNEGSKA (reference sequence). CDR3 in DNA: TGCAGTGCTAGCGGGACCATGAGCTCCTACGAGCAGTACTTC. It codes for CSASGTMSSYEQYF.

The chain has TRBV25-1 and TRBJ1-1; D call uncertain. Germline assignment: CDR1 MGHDK and CDR2 SYGVNS. Between the trimmed V and J ends, which lost 0 bases and 1 base, there was a span of 9 bases. The CDR3 sequence is 15 residues long. The CDR3 loop is CASSEYILGNTEAFF. DNA for the CDR3: TGTGCCAGCAGTGAATATATTCTCGGGAACACTGAAGCTTTCTTT.

The rearrangement uses TRBV5-1 and TRBJ2-5, with 7 bases lining up with TRBD2. V lost 0 bases, J lost 2 bases, and 7 bases stayed unmatched. The germline CDR1 and CDR2 sequences are SGHRS and YFSETQ. The CDR3 has 16 residues. This chain's CDR3 is CASSLGSAGVQETQYF. CDR3 coding DNA: TGCGCCAGCAGCTTGGGGTCTGCGGGAGTACAAGAGACCCAGTACTTC.

In regard to this clonotype: A read error may be the cause here, since a much bigger clone is one base away. This CDR3 reads CASSMTGDRGSPEAFF. DNA for the CDR3: TGTGCCAGCAGCATGACTGGTGACAGGGGGTCCCCCGAAGCTTTCTTT. The chain couples TRBV21-1 to TRBJ1-1; the DNA was not used to check the table's D call, TRBD1. TRBV21-1 is given as a pseudogene. CDR3 length: 16 amino acids.

The V call is TRBV20-1, the J call TRBJ2-5, with 9 bases fitting TRBD1. There are 14 residues in the CDR3. Germline CDR1 and CDR2: DFQATT and SNEGSKA (reference sequence). The J segment lost 4 bases and the V segment lost 6 bases, leaving 9 bases of the junction unmatched. CDR3 DNA sequence: TGCAGTGCCTCTGAACTGACAGGGGGAGAGACCCAGTACTTC. It encodes CSASELTGGETQYF.

This clonotype was counted ten times or more. Here the CDR3 reads CATRVQGDMGNTEAFF. The DNA for the CDR3 is TGTGCCACCAGAGTCCAGGGGGATATGGGGAACACTGAAGCTTTCTTT. This sequence joins TRBV10-3 and TRBJ1-1, with 7 bases identical to TRBD1. From germline, CDR1 is ENHRY and CDR2 SYGVKD. V lost 10 bases and J lost 1; bases outside the gene matches: 15. The length of the CDR3 is 16 residues.

The chain combines TRBV4-1 with TRBJ2-5; 9 bases agree with TRBD2. The CDR3 has 19 amino acids. Germline values: CDR1 MGHRA, CDR2 YSYEKL. The junction had 13 bases not matched to a gene; V was cut back by 0 bases and J by 2 bases. The CDR3 nucleotides are TGCGCCAGCAGCCAAGATAGGGGACTAGCTACGGCGTGGCAAGAGACCCAGTACTTC. Its translation is CASSQDRGLATAWQETQYF.

As regards this clonotype: A single base separates this from a much larger clone, so it may be a read error. The J gene is TRBJ2-3, the V gene TRBV11-2; 8 nucleotides agree with TRBD2. This CDR3 is built from 17 residues. Germline V lookup: CDR1 SGHAT, CDR2 FQNNGV. The chain's CDR3 is CASSARLSSGPTDTRYF. CDR3 coding DNA: TGTGCCAGCAGCGCTAGACTCTCTAGCGGGCCCACAGATACGCGGTATTTT.

The rearrangement uses TRBV12-3 or TRBV12-4 and TRBJ2-7; TRBD2 agrees at 7 bases. TRBJ2-5 explains the end of the DNA better; the J call may be wrong. The CDR3 runs 14 residues. The CDR3 reads CASSLGERGRTQYF. CDR3 nucleotide sequence: TGTGCCAGCAGTTTGGGAGAGCGGGGACGGACCCAGTACTTC.

This clonotype was observed many times. The chain is built from TRBV5-1 and TRBJ2-2; D might be TRBD1 (5 bases). This CDR3 comprises 15 residues. Deletions cut 0 bases from V and 3 bases from J, with 9 bases between. The germline V gene encodes CDR1 SGHRS and CDR2 YFSETQ. CDR3 bases: TGCGCCAGCAGCTTGGAACAGGACCACACCGGGGAGCTGTTTTTT. Protein sequence: CASSLEQDHTGELFF.